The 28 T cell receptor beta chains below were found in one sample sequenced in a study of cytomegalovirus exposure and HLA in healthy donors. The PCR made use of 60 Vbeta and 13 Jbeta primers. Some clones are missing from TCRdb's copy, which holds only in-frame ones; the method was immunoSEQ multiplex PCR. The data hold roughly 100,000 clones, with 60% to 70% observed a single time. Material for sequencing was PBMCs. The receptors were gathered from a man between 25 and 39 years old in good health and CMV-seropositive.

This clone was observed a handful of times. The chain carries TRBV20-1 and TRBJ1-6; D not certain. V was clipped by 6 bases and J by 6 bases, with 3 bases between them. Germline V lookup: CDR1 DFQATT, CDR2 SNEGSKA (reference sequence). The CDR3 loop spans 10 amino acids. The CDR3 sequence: CSAFNSPLHF. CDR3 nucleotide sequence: TGCAGTGCCTTTAATTCACCCCTCCACTTT.

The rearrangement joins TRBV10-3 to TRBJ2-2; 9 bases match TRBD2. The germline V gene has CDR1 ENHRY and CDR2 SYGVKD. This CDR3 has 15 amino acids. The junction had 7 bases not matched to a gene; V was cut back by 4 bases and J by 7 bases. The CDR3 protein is CAISAAGGHGGELFF. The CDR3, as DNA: TGTGCCATCAGTGCGGCGGGGGGGCACGGCGGGGAGCTGTTTTTT.

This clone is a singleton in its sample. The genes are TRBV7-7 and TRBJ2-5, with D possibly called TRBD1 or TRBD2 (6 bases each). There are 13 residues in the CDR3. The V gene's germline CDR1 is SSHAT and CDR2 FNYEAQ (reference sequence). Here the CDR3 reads CASGGGPGETQYF. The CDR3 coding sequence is TGTGCTAGCGGTGGGGGCCCGGGAGAGACCCAGTACTTC.

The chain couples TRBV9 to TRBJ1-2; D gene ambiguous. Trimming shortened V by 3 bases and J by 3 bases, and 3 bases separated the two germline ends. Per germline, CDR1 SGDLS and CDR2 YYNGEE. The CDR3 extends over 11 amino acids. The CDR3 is CASSADYGYTF. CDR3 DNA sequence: TGTGCCAGCAGCGCAGACTATGGCTACACCTTC.

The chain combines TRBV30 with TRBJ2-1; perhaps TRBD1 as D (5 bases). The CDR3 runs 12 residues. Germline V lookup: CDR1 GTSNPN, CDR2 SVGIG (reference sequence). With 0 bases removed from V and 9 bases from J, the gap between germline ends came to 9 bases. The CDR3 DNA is TGTGCCTGGAGTGTACAAGGGGTTGAGCAGTTCTTC. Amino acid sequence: CAWSVQGVEQFF.

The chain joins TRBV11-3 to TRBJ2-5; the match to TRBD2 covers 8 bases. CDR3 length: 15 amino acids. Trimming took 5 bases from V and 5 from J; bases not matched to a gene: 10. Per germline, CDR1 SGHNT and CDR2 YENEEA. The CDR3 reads CASSPRGAAVETQYF. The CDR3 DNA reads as TGTGCCAGCAGCCCGCGGGGGGCTGCCGTGGAGACCCAGTACTTC.

The CDR3 loop reads CASSLEWQARAFF. Written as DNA, the CDR3 is TGTGCCAGCAGCTTAGAGTGGCAGGCCAGGGCTTTCTTT. The chain carries TRBV11-2 and TRBJ1-1; D gene unclear. Germline loops: CDR1 SGHAT, CDR2 FQNNGV. Deletions cut 0 bases from V and 11 bases from J, with 13 bases between. CDR3 size: 13 residues.

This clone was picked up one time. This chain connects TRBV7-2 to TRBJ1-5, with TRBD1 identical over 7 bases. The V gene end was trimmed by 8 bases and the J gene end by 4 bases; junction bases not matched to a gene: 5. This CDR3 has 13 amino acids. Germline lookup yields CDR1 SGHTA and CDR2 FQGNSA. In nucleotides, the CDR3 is TGTGCCAGCGCAGACAGGGTAAATCAGCCCCAGCATTTT. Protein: CASADRVNQPQHF. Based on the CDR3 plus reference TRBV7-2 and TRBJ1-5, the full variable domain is GAGVSQSPSNKVTEKGKDVELRCDPISGHTALYWYRQSLGQGLEFLIYFQGNSAPDKSGLPSDRFSAERTGGSVSTLTIQRTQQEDSAVYLCASADRVNQPQHFGDGTRLSIL.

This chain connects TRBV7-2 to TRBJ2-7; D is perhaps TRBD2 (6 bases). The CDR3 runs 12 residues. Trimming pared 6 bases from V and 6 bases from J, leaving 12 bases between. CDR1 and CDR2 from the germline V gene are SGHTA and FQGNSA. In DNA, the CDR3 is TGTGCCAGCAGTTTTATGGGGGGCGAGCAGTACTTC. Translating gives CASSFMGGEQYF. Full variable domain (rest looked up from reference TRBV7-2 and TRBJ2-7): GAGVSQSPSNKVTEKGKDVELRCDPISGHTALYWYRQSLGQGLEFLIYFQGNSAPDKSGLPSDRFSAERTGGSVSTLTIQRTQQEDSAVYLCASSFMGGEQYFGPGTRLTVT.

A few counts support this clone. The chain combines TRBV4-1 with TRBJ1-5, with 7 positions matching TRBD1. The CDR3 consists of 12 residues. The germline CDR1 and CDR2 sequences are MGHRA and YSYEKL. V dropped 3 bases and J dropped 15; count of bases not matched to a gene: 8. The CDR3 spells CASSQAGGRPHF. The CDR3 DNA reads TGCGCCAGCAGCCAGGCAGGGGGGCGTCCGCATTTT.

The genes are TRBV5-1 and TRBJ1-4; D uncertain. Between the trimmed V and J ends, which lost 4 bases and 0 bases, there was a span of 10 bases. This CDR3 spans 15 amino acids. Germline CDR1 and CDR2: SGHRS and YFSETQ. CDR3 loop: CASSEGSSTNEKLFF. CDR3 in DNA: TGCGCCAGCAGCGAGGGCAGTTCAACTAATGAAAAACTGTTTTTT.

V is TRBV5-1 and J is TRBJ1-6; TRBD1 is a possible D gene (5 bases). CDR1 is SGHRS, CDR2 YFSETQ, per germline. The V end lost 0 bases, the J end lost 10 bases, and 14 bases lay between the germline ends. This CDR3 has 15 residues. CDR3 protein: CASSLEGREGSPLHF. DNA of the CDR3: TGCGCCAGCAGCTTGGAGGGCAGGGAGGGATCACCCCTCCACTTT.

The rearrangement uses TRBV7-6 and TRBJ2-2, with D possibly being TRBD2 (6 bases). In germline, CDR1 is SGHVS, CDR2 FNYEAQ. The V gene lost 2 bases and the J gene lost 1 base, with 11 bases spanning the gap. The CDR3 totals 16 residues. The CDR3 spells CASSLRAGQNTGELFF. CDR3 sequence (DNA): TGTGCCAGCAGCTTAAGGGCGGGGCAGAACACCGGGGAGCTGTTTTTT.

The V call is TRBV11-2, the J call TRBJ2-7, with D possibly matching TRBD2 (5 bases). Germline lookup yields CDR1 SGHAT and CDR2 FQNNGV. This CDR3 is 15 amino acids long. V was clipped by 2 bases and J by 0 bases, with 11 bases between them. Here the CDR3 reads CASSLMRATSYEQYF. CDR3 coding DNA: TGTGCCAGCAGCTTAATGAGGGCCACCTCCTACGAGCAGTACTTC.

CDR3 amino acids: CASRGRGRTDTQYF. CDR3 in DNA: TGTGCCAGCAGGGGCAGGGGCCGCACAGATACGCAGTATTTT. The rearrangement links TRBV5-6 to TRBJ2-3, with D perhaps TRBD1 (6 bases). V lost 5 bases and J 1 base, leaving 11 bases between the germline ends. CDR1 SGHDT and CDR2 YYEEEE come from the germline V gene. The CDR3 extends over 14 amino acids.

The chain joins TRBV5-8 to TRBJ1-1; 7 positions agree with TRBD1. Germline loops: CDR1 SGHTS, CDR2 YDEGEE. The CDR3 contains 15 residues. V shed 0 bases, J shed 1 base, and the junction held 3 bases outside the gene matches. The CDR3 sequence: CASSLGDRKNTEAFF. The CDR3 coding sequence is TGTGCCAGCAGCTTGGGGGACAGAAAGAACACTGAAGCTTTCTTT.

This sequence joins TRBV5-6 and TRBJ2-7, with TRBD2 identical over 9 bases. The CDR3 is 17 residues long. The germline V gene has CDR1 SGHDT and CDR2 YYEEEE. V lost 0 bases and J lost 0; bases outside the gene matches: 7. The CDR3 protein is CASSLGGTSLASYEQYF. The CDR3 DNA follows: TGTGCCAGCAGCTTGGGCGGGACTAGCCTCGCCTCCTACGAGCAGTACTTC. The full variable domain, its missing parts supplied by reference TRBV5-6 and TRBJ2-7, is DAGVTQSPTHLIKTRGQQVTLRCSPKSGHDTVSWYQQALGQGPQFIFQYYEEEERQRGNFPDRFSGHQFPNYSSELNVNALLLGDSALYLCASSLGGTSLASYEQYFGPGTRLTVT.

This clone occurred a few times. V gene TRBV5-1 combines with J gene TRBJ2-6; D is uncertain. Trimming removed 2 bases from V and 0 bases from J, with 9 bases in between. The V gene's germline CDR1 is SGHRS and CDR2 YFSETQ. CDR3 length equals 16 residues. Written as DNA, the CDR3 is TGCGCCAGCAGCTTTGGGCAGGCCTCTGGGGCCAACGTCCTGACTTTC. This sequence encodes CASSFGQASGANVLTF.

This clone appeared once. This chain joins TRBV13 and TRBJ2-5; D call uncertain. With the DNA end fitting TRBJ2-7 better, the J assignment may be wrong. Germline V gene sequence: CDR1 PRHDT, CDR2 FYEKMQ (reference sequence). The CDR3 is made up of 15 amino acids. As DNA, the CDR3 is TGTGCCAGCAGCTTAGGCCGAAACTCCTTCTACGAGCAGTACTTC. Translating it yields CASSLGRNSFYEQYF.

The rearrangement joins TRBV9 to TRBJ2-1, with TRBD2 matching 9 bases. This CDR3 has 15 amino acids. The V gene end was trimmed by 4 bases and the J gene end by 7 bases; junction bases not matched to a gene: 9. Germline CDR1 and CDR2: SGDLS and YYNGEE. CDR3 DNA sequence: TGTGCCAGCAGCCCCGGCGGGGGGGCGGCAAATGAGCAGTTCTTC. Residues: CASSPGGGAANEQFF.

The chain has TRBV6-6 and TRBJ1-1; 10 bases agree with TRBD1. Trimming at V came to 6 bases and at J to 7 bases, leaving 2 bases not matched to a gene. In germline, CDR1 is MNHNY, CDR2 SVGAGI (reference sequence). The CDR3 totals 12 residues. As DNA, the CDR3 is TGTGCCAGCAGCCGGGACAGGGGTGAAGCTTTCTTT. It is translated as CASSRDRGEAFF.

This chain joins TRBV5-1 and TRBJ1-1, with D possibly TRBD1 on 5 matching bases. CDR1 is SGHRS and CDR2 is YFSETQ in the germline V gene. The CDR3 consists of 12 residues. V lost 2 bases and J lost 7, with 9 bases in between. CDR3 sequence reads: CASSFTGIEAFF. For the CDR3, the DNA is TGCGCCAGCAGCTTCACAGGTATTGAAGCTTTCTTT.

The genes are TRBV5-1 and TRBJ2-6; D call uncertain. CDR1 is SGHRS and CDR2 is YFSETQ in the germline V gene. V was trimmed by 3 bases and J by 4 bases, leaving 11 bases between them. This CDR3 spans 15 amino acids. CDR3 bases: TGCGCCAGCAGCTCCAGTGTATCGGGGGCCAACGTCCTGACTTTC. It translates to CASSSSVSGANVLTF.

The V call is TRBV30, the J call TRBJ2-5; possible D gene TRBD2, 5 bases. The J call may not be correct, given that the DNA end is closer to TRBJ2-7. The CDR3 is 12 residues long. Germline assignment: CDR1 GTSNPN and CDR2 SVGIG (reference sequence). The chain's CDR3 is CAWSSGFDEQYF. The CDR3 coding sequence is TGTGCCTGGAGTTCGGGGTTCGACGAGCAGTACTTC.

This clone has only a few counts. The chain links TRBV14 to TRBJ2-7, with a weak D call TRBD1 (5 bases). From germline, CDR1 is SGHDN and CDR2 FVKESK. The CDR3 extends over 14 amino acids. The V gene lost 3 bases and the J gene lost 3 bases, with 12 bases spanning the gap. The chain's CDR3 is CASSHNLDSYEQYF. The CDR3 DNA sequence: TGTGCCAGCAGCCACAATCTTGACAGCTACGAGCAGTACTTC.

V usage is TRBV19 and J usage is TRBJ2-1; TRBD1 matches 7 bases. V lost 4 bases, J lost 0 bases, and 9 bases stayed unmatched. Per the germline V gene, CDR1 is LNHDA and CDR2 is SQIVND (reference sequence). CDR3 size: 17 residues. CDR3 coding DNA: TGTGCCAGTAGTAATACAGGGGTATCGGGCTCCTACAATGAGCAGTTCTTC. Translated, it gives CASSNTGVSGSYNEQFF.

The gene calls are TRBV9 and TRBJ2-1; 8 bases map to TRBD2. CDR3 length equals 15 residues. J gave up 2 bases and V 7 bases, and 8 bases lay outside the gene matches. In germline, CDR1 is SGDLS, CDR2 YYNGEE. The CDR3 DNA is TGTGCCAGCTCCATCGGGGGGGGGACCTACAATGAGCAGTTCTTC. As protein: CASSIGGGTYNEQFF.

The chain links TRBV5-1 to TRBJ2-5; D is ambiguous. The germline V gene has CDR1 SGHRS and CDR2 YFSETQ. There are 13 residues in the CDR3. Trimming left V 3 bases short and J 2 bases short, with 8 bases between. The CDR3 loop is CASSSLTQETQYF. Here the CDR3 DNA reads TGCGCCAGCAGCTCGCTTACTCAAGAGACCCAGTACTTC.